This T cell receptor (beta chain) was captured by sequencing in a study of T cell clonotyping in hematopoietic cell transplantation. Looking at the study overall: Recipients' pretransplant samples followed cytoreduction.

In regard to this clone: The target antigen is unknown.

V was trimmed by 7 bases and J by 0 bases, leaving 13 bases between them. Germline-derived CDR1 and CDR2 are SQVTM and ANQGSEA. This CDR3 spans 14 amino acids. Time point given: recipient sample about 28 days before transplant, after cytoreduction. The method was immunoSEQ multiplex PCR; TCRdb's version includes in-frame clones alone and lacks a portion of them. The table lists around 27,000 clones, more than 70% of them singletons. Study-wide findings and caveats: Without cell sorting, CD4 versus CD8 contributions remain unresolved. Graft donor and pretransplant recipient Inverse Simpson Index values predicted broader posttransplant TCR diversity.

The sequence was obtained from a man aged 50 to 60 with myelodysplastic syndrome. Some clones in this sample may be carry-over from other donors' samples. Material: peripheral blood mononuclear cells, obtained before stem cell transplant. The chain is built from TRBV29-1 and TRBJ2-1, with TRBD1 as a possible D gene (5 bases). The CDR3 DNA reads TGCAGCGCCAGGGCCCCTACCTCCTACAATGAGCAGTTCTTC. Residues: CSARAPTSYNEQFF.